This T cell receptor beta chain was recorded in a study of read filtering for tumor transcriptome and immune sequencing. CDR3 size: 15 residues. After removal of 0 bases from V and 5 bases from J, the junction contained 3 bases not matched to a gene. CDR1 and CDR2 (germline): LGHDT, YNNKEL (reference sequence). This clonotype was seen at least ten times. Molecular barcoded adaptors covering alpha/delta and beta/gamma chains were used on roughly 400 ng RNA. One entry per CDR3 protein results from TCRdb running MiXCR on the reads. The sample carries 49,000 or so distinct CDR3 sequences, approximately 12% recorded once.

The chain is built from TRBV3-1 and TRBJ2-7, with 11 bases identical to TRBD1. The clonotype comes from a donor older than 35 with multiple myeloma. What was sequenced was a population of CD138-negative cells sorted from bone marrow. The CDR3 coding sequence is TGTGCCAGCAGCCAAGATGGGGACAGGGGGGACGAGCAGTACTTC. Amino acids: CASSQDGDRGDEQYF.